The following is a TCR beta chain sequence with its context. What it recognizes is unknown. Per individual sample, eight separate reactions were used to make cDNA. From its re-call of the 5' RACE reads, TCRdb lists each CDR3 protein once, without DNA. This table lists some 330,000 distinct CDR3 sequences. This record belongs to a study of monozygotic twins with inflammatory bowel disease. Overall study findings and caveats: Relative clonotype sharing with others was diminished in IBD patients versus healthy twins, particularly with disease activity. The inverse Simpson measure of TCRbeta diversity was lower in IBD patients than in healthy co-twins.

Looked up from germline, CDR1 is MNHEY and CDR2 is SMNVEV (reference sequence). The CDR3 consists of 14 residues. Per donor there was one draw, yielding a blood sample of roughly 2.7 ml. What was sequenced was blood. The clonotype comes from a human donor with ulcerative colitis or Crohn's disease, or a healthy co-twin of an affected twin (not recorded which). The genes are TRBV27 and TRBJ1-2; TCRdb gives TRBD1 as the D gene, but with no DNA this cannot be confirmed. The CDR3: CATSTGTGGRGYTF.